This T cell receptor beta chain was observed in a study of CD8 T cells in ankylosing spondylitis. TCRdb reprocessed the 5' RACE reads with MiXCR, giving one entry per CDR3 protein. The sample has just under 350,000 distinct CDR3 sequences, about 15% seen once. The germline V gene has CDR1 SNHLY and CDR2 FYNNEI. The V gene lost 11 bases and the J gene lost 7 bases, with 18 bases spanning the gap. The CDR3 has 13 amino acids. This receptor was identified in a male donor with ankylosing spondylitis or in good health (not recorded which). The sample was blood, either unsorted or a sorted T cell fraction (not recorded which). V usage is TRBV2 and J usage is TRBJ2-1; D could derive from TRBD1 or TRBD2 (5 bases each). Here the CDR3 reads CAGARDRLNEQFF. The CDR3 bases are TGTGCCGGAGCCCGGGACCGATTAAATGAGCAGTTCTTC.